Listed below are T cell receptor beta chains from one sample, sequenced in a study of blood T cells in healthy people across ages. TCRdb independently ran MiXCR on the 5' RACE reads; one entry per CDR3 protein. The sample yields about 1,800,000 distinct CDR3 sequences, about 30% seen once. Sequencing was done on a sample of blood. The receptors here all came from a woman in her twenties or thirties in good health. The CDR3 runs from the conserved cysteine through the conserved F or W. The D gene is left open where the match is weak. The size field is filled for only some rows; it gives once, few, many or a size class.

D,size,J,V,DNA,CDR3
NA,NA,TRBJ2-7,TRBV7-2,TGTGCCAGCAGCCTCCCGTGGAGAGAGCAGTACTTC,CASSLPWREQYF
TRBD2,NA,TRBJ2-2,TRBV6-5,TGTGCCAGCAGTTACACCCGGGGGGCCGGGGAGCTGTTTTTT,CASSYTRGAGELFF
NA,few,TRBJ2-4,TRBV5-1,TGCGCCAGCAGCTTGGGGACGGGCGAAAGCATTCAGTACTTC,CASSLGTGESIQYF
NA,NA,TRBJ1-1,TRBV20-1,TGCAGTGCTAGAGGGGGGCTGGAAAACACTGAAGCTTTCTTT,CSARGGLENTEAFF
NA,once,TRBJ2-7,TRBV5-5,TGTGCCAGCAGCCTCCAGGGGTATGTTGACAATGAGCAGTACTTC,CASSLQGYVDNEQYF
TRBD2,many,TRBJ2-7,TRBV5-1,TGCGCCAGCAATCTAGCGGGAGGGTACGAGCAGTACTTC,CASNLAGGYEQYF
NA,few,TRBJ1-2,TRBV28,TGTGCCAGCAGTTCCCCCCCGGCAGGGGAGGAAGGCTACACCTTC,CASSSPPAGEEGYTF
NA,few,TRBJ2-3,TRBV30,TGTGCCCGGGGGGCGGGAGACCCGAATACGCAGTATTTT,CARGAGDPNTQYF
NA,many,TRBJ1-2,TRBV7-2,TGTGCCAGCAGTCGTAGCGGGACTAACTATGGCTACACCTTC,CASSRSGTNYGYTF
NA,once,TRBJ1-1,TRBV6-6,TGTGCCAGCCGGCGACAAATCTTGGGTAGTACTGAAGCTTTCTTT,CASRRQILGSTEAFF
TRBD2,many,TRBJ2-1,TRBV20-1,TGCAGTGCTAGAGGCCCGCTGAGCGGGAGGGTCAATGAGCAGTTCTTC,CSARGPLSGRVNEQFF
NA,NA,TRBJ2-1,TRBV3-1,TGTGCCAGCAGCGCCAGCGCGGGTGAGCAGTTCTTC,CASSASAGEQFF
NA,NA,TRBJ2-1,TRBV15,TGTGCCACCAGCACCGGCGACCAACTTCTCCGGGCGGACAATGAGCAGTTCTTC,CATSTGDQLLRADNEQFF
TRBD1,many,TRBJ2-1,TRBV29-1,TGCAGCGCTGGGACAGACCCCTACAATGAGCAGTTCTTC,CSAGTDPYNEQFF
TRBD1,NA,TRBJ1-2,TRBV28,TGTGCCAGCAGGGACCGACAGGGCCCCCACTATGGCTACACCTTC,CASRDRQGPHYGYTF
NA,many,TRBJ2-7,TRBV6-6,TGTGCCAGCACAAAAGGGGGGTTCAACGAGCAGTACTTC,CASTKGGFNEQYF
NA,few,TRBJ1-2,TRBV4-2,TGTGCCGGCAGCCAAGAAAGTGGGGCAGCCGACTATGGCTACACCTTC,CAGSQESGAADYGYTF
NA,NA,TRBJ2-2,TRBV7-2,TGTGCCAGCAGCGTCCCTAGTAACACCGGGGAGCTGTTTTTT,CASSVPSNTGELFF
TRBD1,NA,TRBJ1-6,TRBV20-1,TGCAGTGCTAGGACCGGGACAGGGAATTCACCCCTCCACTTT,CSARTGTGNSPLHF
NA,many,TRBJ2-5,TRBV5-1,TGCGCCAGCAGCGGAGGGGGCGCCGAAGAGACCCAGTACTTC,CASSGGGAEETQYF
TRBD2,NA,TRBJ2-1,TRBV20-1,TGCAGTGCTAGAGATCAACGGACTAGCGGGCGAAATGAGCGGTTCTTC,CSARDQRTSGRNERFF
NA,NA,TRBJ2-2,TRBV20-1,TGCAGTGCTAGCGATTCGGACCTGGGCACCGGGGAGCTGTTTTTT,CSASDSDLGTGELFF
NA,NA,TRBJ2-2,TRBV12-3/TRBV12-4,TGTGCCAGCACTACGGGACTGGTCACGAACACCGGGGAGCTGTTTTTT,CASTTGLVTNTGELFF
TRBD1,few,TRBJ2-7,TRBV7-2,TGTGCCAGCAGCTACAGGGGTAATGGGCACTACGAGCAGTACTTC,CASSYRGNGHYEQYF
TRBD1,NA,TRBJ2-1,TRBV5-6,TGTGCCAGCAGCAAAACAGGGGGTGACCTCTACAATGAGCAGTTCTTC,CASSKTGGDLYNEQFF
NA,many,TRBJ1-5,TRBV20-1,TGCAGTGCTAGAGCCGGGGGCGAGGCTCAGCCCCAGCATTTT,CSARAGGEAQPQHF
NA,NA,TRBJ1-6,TRBV4-3,TGCGCCAGCAGCCCGGCGGTGGCAGACGGATGGCCCCTCCACTTT,CASSPAVADGWPLHF
NA,NA,TRBJ1-2,TRBV11-2,TGTGCCAGCAGCTTAGTTGCGGGGGGCGTCTATGGCTACACCTTC,CASSLVAGGVYGYTF
TRBD1,few,TRBJ2-6,TRBV5-4,TGTGCCAGCAGCGTCGGACAGGGTAGCGGTGGGGCCAACGTCCTGACTTTC,CASSVGQGSGGANVLTF
TRBD1,NA,TRBJ2-7,TRBV2,TGTGCCAGCAGTGGGGACAGGAATTACGAGCAGTACTTC,CASSGDRNYEQYF
NA,NA,TRBJ1-6,TRBV4-2,TGTGCCAGCAGCCAAGAGTTAAATTCACCCCTCCACTTT,CASSQELNSPLHF
NA,few,TRBJ2-2,TRBV5-5,TGTGCCAGCAACAAACCGGGACCTCAGAACACCGGGGAGCTGTTTTTT,CASNKPGPQNTGELFF
NA,NA,TRBJ2-1,TRBV7-2,TGTGCCAGCAGCCCTAGGGGGAACACGATAAATGAGCAGTTCTTC,CASSPRGNTINEQFF
NA,NA,TRBJ2-3,TRBV10-3,TGTGCCATCAGTGATTCAGGGGACGCAGATACGCAGTATTTT,CAISDSGDADTQYF
NA,many,TRBJ2-3,TRBV6-5,TGTGCCAGCAACCAGGCAGTTAGCACAGATACGCAGTATTTT,CASNQAVSTDTQYF
NA,NA,TRBJ2-7,TRBV19,TGTGCCAGTAGTATCAATCGACAGGTTACCTACGAGCAGTACTTC,CASSINRQVTYEQYF
NA,NA,TRBJ2-3,TRBV4-2,TGTGCCAGCAGCCAAGAGTCGGGAGCTGCGGCAGATACGCAGTATTTT,CASSQESGAAADTQYF
NA,few,TRBJ2-7,TRBV4-1,TGCGCCAGCAGCCAAGATACCCCCTACGAGCAGTACTTC,CASSQDTPYEQYF
NA,NA,TRBJ2-1,TRBV5-4,TGTGCCAGCAGCTTGACTCCAGCCAATGAGCAGTTCTTC,CASSLTPANEQFF
TRBD2,few,TRBJ2-7,TRBV4-1,TGCGCCAGCAGCCACTCGGCGGGGGGGGTCTACGAGCAGTACTTC,CASSHSAGGVYEQYF
TRBD2,NA,TRBJ2-7,TRBV27,TGTGCCAGTCAGCCTCGGGGGGGCTACTACGAGCAGTACTTC,CASQPRGGYYEQYF
NA,few,TRBJ2-6,TRBV6-2/TRBV6-3,TGTGCCAGCAGCCAACAGGGCCACTCTGGGGCCAACGTCCTGACTTTC,CASSQQGHSGANVLTF
NA,few,TRBJ2-7,TRBV20-1,TGCAGTGCTCTTAGCGAGAGCTCCTACAATGAGCAGTACTTC,CSALSESSYNEQYF
NA,once,TRBJ2-7,TRBV6-5,TGTGCCAGCAGTTACTCGCGAAACAATGAGCAGTACTTC,CASSYSRNNEQYF
NA,many,TRBJ2-1,TRBV4-1,TGCGCCAGCAGCCAAGTTATAGGGGGCTACAATGAGCAGTTCTTC,CASSQVIGGYNEQFF
NA,once,TRBJ2-3,TRBV7-2,TGTGCCAGCAGCTTAGCCCCGATGGGGGTGAGAACAGATACGCAGTATTTT,CASSLAPMGVRTDTQYF
NA,NA,TRBJ2-7,TRBV20-1,TGCAGTGCTAGAGAAGGGGAAAACGAGCAGTACTTC,CSAREGENEQYF
TRBD1,NA,TRBJ1-2,TRBV29-1,TGCAGCGTTGAAGGACAGGGGGCAGGCTACACCTTC,CSVEGQGAGYTF
NA,few,TRBJ2-5,TRBV4-3,TGCGCCAGCAGCCAAGTTTACCAGGGTCTTGGGGAGACCCAGTACTTC,CASSQVYQGLGETQYF
TRBD1,NA,TRBJ2-1,TRBV6-6,TGTGCCAGCAGTTATCCGGGACAGGGGCCAAATGAGCAGTTCTTC,CASSYPGQGPNEQFF
NA,NA,TRBJ2-5,TRBV9,TGTGCCAGCAGCGTCTCCGCGGACTGGATCCAAGAGACCCAGTACTTC,CASSVSADWIQETQYF
NA,NA,TRBJ2-7,TRBV7-2,TGTGCCAGCAGCTCAAGGGGGGCGGGGAGGTACGAGCAGTACTTC,CASSSRGAGRYEQYF
TRBD2,few,TRBJ2-7,TRBV24-1,TGTGCCACCAGTGTAACTAGCGGGCGTAGCTCCTACGAGCAGTACTTC,CATSVTSGRSSYEQYF